Presented here are 7 T cell receptor beta chains from one specimen sequenced in a study of blood T cell repertoires in COVID-19. Using immunoSEQ multiplex PCR, the repertoire was profiled, and TCRdb retains in-frame clones only, with some absent. The sample includes approximately 230,000 clones, around 82% of them seen just once. Sequencing was performed on peripheral blood. These receptors all come from an elderly woman with active or convalescent COVID-19.

The CDR3 sequence: CASSIGDRGGNEQFF. CDR3 DNA: TGTGCCAGTAGTATTGGGGACAGGGGGGGCAATGAGCAGTTCTTC. The chain links TRBV19 to TRBJ2-1; 11 bases line up with TRBD1. Germline CDR1 reads LNHDA; CDR2 reads SQIVND (reference sequence). This CDR3 is built from 15 residues. Unmatched junction bases numbered 4, after V lost 3 bases and J lost 6 bases.

The V and J genes are TRBV4-1 and TRBJ2-5; no clear D gene. This CDR3 contains 13 residues. V was cut by 2 bases and J by 4 bases, with 8 bases left in between. Germline lookup yields CDR1 MGHRA and CDR2 YSYEKL. For the CDR3, the DNA is TGCGCCAGCAGCCAACCCGGCGGAGAGACCCAGTACTTC. Translation: CASSQPGGETQYF.

Turning to this clone: Other DNA sequences in the sample encode the same CDR3. This chain uses TRBV15 with TRBJ2-3, with 9 positions matching TRBD1. V lost 3 bases to trimming and J lost 3 bases; unmatched junction nucleotides: 1. The CDR3 is made up of 14 amino acids. CDR1 and CDR2 from the germline V gene are LNHNV and YYDKDF (reference sequence). CDR3 region: CATSRDRGTDTQYF. CDR3 sequence (DNA): TGTGCCACCAGCAGGGACAGGGGAACAGATACGCAGTATTTT.

This sequence joins TRBV5-1 and TRBJ1-6, with D unclear. V lost 0 bases and J 7 bases, leaving 11 bases between the germline ends. Germline V CDR1 and CDR2: SGHRS, YFSETQ. The CDR3 is 15 residues long. The CDR3 DNA is TGCGCCAGCAGCTTGGATGCGGGCTCGAATTCACCCCTCCACTTT. Translating it yields CASSLDAGSNSPLHF. Looking up the rest from reference TRBV5-1 and TRBJ1-6 gives the full variable domain: KAGVTQTPRYLIKTRGQQVTLSCSPISGHRSVSWYQQTPGQGLQFLFEYFSETQRNKGNFPGRFSGRQFSNSRSEMNVSTLELGDSALYLCASSLDAGSNSPLHFGNGTRLTVT.

The chain couples TRBV5-1 to TRBJ2-3; 9 bases match TRBD1. CDR3 length: 16 amino acids. Germline V gene data show CDR1 as SGHRS and CDR2 as YFSETQ. The trim removed 4 bases at V and 4 bases at J, leaving 10 bases unmatched. CDR3 in amino acids: CASSGGQGGFSDTQYF. CDR3 DNA: TGCGCCAGCAGCGGGGGACAGGGTGGTTTCTCAGATACGCAGTATTTT.

This clone appeared once. The chain combines TRBV2 with TRBJ1-3; no clear D gene. Between the trimmed V and J ends, which lost 2 bases and 0 bases, there was a span of 11 bases. In germline, CDR1 is SNHLY, CDR2 FYNNEI. The CDR3 sequence is 16 residues long. CDR3 nucleotides: TGTGCCAGCAGTGAAAATGTCGCGCTCTCTGGAAACACCATATATTTT. Residues: CASSENVALSGNTIYF. Drawing the rest from reference TRBV2 and TRBJ1-3, the complete variable domain is EPEVTQTPSHQVTQMGQEVILRCVPISNHLYFYWYRQILGQKVEFLVSFYNNEISEKSEIFDDQFSVERPDGSNFTLKIRSTKLEDSAMYFCASSENVALSGNTIYFGEGSWLTVV.

The V and J genes are TRBV2 and TRBJ1-2; 8 nucleotides align to TRBD1. This CDR3 has 14 residues. CDR1 SNHLY and CDR2 FYNNEI come from the germline V gene. Trimming took 5 bases from V and 4 from J; bases not matched to a gene: 6. The CDR3 protein is CASSSEGTGYGYTF. The CDR3, as DNA: TGTGCCAGCAGTTCTGAGGGGACAGGCTATGGCTACACCTTC.